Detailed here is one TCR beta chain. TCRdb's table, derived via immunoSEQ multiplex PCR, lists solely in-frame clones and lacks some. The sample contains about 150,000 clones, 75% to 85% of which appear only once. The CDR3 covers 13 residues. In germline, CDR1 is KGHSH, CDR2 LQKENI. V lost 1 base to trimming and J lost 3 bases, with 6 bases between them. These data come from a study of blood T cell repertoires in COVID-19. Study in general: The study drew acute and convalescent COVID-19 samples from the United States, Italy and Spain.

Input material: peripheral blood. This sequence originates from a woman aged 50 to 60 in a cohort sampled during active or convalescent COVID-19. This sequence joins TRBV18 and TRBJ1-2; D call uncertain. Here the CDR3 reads CASSPQDYYGYTF. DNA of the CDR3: TGTGCCAGCTCACCACAGGACTACTATGGCTACACCTTC.